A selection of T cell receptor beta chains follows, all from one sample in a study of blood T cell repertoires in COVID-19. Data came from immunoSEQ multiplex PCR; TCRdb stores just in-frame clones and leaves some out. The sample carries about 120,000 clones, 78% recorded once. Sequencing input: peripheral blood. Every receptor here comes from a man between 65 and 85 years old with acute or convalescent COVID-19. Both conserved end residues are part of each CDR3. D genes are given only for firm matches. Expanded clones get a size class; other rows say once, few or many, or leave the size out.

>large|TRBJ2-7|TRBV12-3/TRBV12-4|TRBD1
TGTGCCAGCAGTTCGTCGACAGGGAAGCGACAGTACTTC
CASSSSTGKRQYF
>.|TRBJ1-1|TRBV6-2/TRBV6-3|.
TGTGCCAGCAGTCCCCGGGGGGCTGAAGCTTTCTTT
CASSPRGAEAFF
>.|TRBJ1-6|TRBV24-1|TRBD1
TGTGCCACCAGTCGAGCGGACAGGGATACATTCTATAATTCACCCCTCCACTTT
CATSRADRDTFYNSPLHF
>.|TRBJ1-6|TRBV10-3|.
TGTGCCATCAGTGAGTCCCAGGTGTTTTATAATTCACCCCTCCACTTT
CAISESQVFYNSPLHF
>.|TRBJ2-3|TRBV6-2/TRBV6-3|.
TGTGCCAGCAGTTACTCGGATCTAGCTTTTTCAGATACGCAGTATTTT
CASSYSDLAFSDTQYF
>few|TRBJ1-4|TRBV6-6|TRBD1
TGTGCCAGCAGTTCCAGACAGGGTCGAGGGGAAAAACTGTTTTTT
CASSSRQGRGEKLFF
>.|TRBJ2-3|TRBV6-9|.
TGTGCCAGCAGAATGGTAGCAGATACGCAGTATTTT
CASRMVADTQYF
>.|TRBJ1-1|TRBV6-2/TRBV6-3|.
TGTGCCAGCAGCTCCCCCTCGGGGAACACTGAAGCTTTCTTT
CASSSPSGNTEAFF
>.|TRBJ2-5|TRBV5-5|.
TGTGCCAGCAGCATAGCCGGGAGCATAAAAGAGACCCAGTACTTC
CASSIAGSIKETQYF
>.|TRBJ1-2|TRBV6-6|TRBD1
TGTGCCAGCAGTTACGGGGGACAGGGGGGGAGCGGCTACACCTTC
CASSYGGQGGSGYTF
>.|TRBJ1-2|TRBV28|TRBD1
TGTGCCAGCAGCCCGGGACAGGGCACGGAGGGCTACACCTTC
CASSPGQGTEGYTF
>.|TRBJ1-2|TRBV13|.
TGTGCCAGCAGCTTAAGCAGGGGCGATGGCTACACCTTC
CASSLSRGDGYTF
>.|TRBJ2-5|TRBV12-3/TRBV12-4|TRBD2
TGTGCCAGCAGGACTAGCGGGCAAGAGACCCAGTACTTC
CASRTSGQETQYF
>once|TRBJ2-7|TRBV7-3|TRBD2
TGTGCCAGCAGCTTTCCCGGGACTAGCGGGGACTCTCCCTACGAGCAGTACTTC
CASSFPGTSGDSPYEQYF
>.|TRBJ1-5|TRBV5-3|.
TGTGCCAGAAGCTTCTATATCTCCCGTAGCGGAATTCATCAGCCCCAGCATTTT
CARSFYISRSGIHQPQHF
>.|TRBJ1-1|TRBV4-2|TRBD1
TGTGCCAGCAGCCAAGTTAGACAGGGGGGGACTGAAGCTTTCTTT
CASSQVRQGGTEAFF
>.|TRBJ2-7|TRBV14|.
TGTGCCAGCAGCCGTTTCTTCGAGTCGGACGAGCAGTACTTC
CASSRFFESDEQYF
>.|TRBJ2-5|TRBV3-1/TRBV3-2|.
TGTGCCAGCAGCCGTTCTCACGGGGAAGAGACCCAGTACTTC
CASSRSHGEETQYF
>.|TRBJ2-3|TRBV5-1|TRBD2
TGCGCCAGCAGCTTCCAGAAACTAGCGGCGGGAGATACGCAGTATTTT
CASSFQKLAAGDTQYF
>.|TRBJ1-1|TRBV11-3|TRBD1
TGTGCCAGCAGCTTCGGAGGACAGGGCCGCACTGAAGCTTTCTTT
CASSFGGQGRTEAFF
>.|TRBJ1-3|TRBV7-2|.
TGTGCCAGCAGCTTACTAGTCTCTGGAAACACCATATATTTT
CASSLLVSGNTIYF
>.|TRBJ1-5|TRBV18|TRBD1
TGTGCCAGCTCAGAACAGGGGAGCAATCAGCCCCAGCATTTT
CASSEQGSNQPQHF
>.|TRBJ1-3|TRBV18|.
TGTGCCAGCTCACCATTGGCGGGTCTTATGGCCTCAACCATTGTTGACACCATATATTTT
CASSPLAGLMASTIVDTIYF
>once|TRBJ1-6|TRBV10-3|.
TGTGCCATCAGTGACCGGGAGAGACCCCTCCACTTT
CAISDRERPLHF